The present T cell receptor beta chain was sequenced within a study of blood T cell repertoires in COVID-19. Study-level background: Acute and convalescent COVID-19 specimens originated in the United States, Italy and Spain. T cells, B-cell-depleted T cells, or PBMCs provided the cDNA or gDNA that served as material.

In the original analysis: Researchers report that nucleated cell counts were estimated from reference gene primer amplification. Only in-frame clones appear in the TCRdb table, and some are missing; sequencing was by immunoSEQ multiplex PCR. V, J and clone size were drawn from that table, and D and trimming were deduced from the DNA. The profile shows some 110,000 clones, 90% to 95% of them singletons. Germline V gives CDR1 MDHEN, CDR2 SYDVKM. This CDR3 has 13 amino acids. V was clipped by 7 bases and J by 5 bases, with 14 bases between them. This sequence originates from a human donor in a cohort sampled during active COVID-19. The sample taken for sequencing was peripheral blood. V and J are TRBV28 and TRBJ1-2, with TRBD1 as a possible D gene (5 bases). CDR3 sequence reads: CASNPGGFYGYTF. Written as DNA, the CDR3 is TGTGCCAGCAACCCGGGGGGGTTTTATGGCTACACCTTC.